This note documents a single T cell receptor (beta chain) sequence. Its matching antigen is unknown. This entry is derived from a study of OX40 agonist ivuxolimab in advanced cancers. Turning to the study itself: Three dose-escalation patients had partial responses: one with hepatocellular carcinoma and two with cutaneous melanoma.

The table came from immunoSEQ multiplex PCR; TCRdb's copy has only in-frame clones and leaves some out. The sample carries 50,000 to 75,000 clones, about nine tenths recorded once. Study-level findings and limits: Expanded clones were, on average, more numerous among CD8+ T cells than CD4+.

Germline values: CDR1 SGHDT, CDR2 YYEEEE. V was clipped by 0 bases and J by 6 bases; unmatched bases: 6. The CDR3 consists of 16 residues. The sequence was obtained from an adult with an advanced solid tumor such as melanoma, head and neck, liver or kidney cancer. Sequenced here: CD4+ or CD8+ T cells sorted from blood, sampled in a trial of the OX40 agonist ivuxolimab. The V and J genes are TRBV5-6 and TRBJ2-1; 10 bases line up with TRBD2. The CDR3 region has the DNA TGTGCCAGCAGCTTGGTTCGGAGCGGGGGGGCCAATGAGCAGTTCTTC. Amino acid sequence: CASSLVRSGGANEQFF.